This entry concerns a single TCR beta chain. Source study methods: Reference gene primer amplification in the assay estimated nucleated cell counts. The repertoire was sequenced with immunoSEQ multiplex PCR; TCRdb's copy has only in-frame clones and lacks some. V, J and clone size derive from that table, while D and trimming were established from the DNA sequence. The profile covers about 59,000 clones, with around 90% appearing a single time and about 16% taken by the ten largest. The sample is drawn from a study of blood T cell repertoires in COVID-19. At the level of the study: Whether acute or convalescent, the COVID-19 samples came from the United States, Italy and Spain. PBMCs, B-cell-depleted T cells, or T cells provided the cDNA or gDNA that made up the material.

The sample consisted of peripheral blood. This receptor was taken from an elderly man with acute or convalescent COVID-19.

CDR3 amino acids: CASSFRGGKGNTIYF. The CDR3 nucleotides read TGTGCCAGCAGTTTTAGGGGAGGGAAAGGAAACACCATATATTTT. This chain connects TRBV28 to TRBJ1-3; perhaps TRBD1 as D (5 bases). The CDR3 sequence is 15 residues long. Germline values: CDR1 MDHEN, CDR2 SYDVKM. V lost 3 bases and J lost 4, with 13 bases in between.